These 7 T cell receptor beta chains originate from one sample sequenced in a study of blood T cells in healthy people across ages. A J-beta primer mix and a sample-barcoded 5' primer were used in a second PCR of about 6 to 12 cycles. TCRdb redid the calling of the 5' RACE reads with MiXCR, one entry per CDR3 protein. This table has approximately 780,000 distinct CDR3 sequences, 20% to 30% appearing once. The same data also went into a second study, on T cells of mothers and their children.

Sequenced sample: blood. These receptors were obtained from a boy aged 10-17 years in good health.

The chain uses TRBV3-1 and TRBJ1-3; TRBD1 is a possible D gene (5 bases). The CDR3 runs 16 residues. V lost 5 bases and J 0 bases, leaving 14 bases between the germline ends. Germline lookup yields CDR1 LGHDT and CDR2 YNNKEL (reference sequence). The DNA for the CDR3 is TGTGCCAGCAGCAAAGGACACGAAAGCTCTGGAAACACCATATATTTT. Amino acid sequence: CASSKGHESSGNTIYF. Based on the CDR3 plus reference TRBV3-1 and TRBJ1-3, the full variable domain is DTAVSQTPKYLVTQMGNDKSIKCEQNLGHDTMYWYKQDSKKFLKIMFSYNNKELIINETVPNRFSPKSPDKAHLNLHINSLELGDSAVYFCASSKGHESSGNTIYFGEGSWLTVV.

CDR3 residues: CASSLQSGPSYEQYF. The CDR3 nucleotides read TGTGCCAGCAGCTTACAGTCAGGACCCTCCTACGAGCAGTACTTC. The gene calls are TRBV7-2 and TRBJ2-7; D remains ambiguous. Germline V gene data show CDR1 as SGHTA and CDR2 as FQGNSA. Trimming shortened V by 2 bases and J by 0 bases, and 11 bases separated the two germline ends. The CDR3 runs to 15 residues. The full variable domain, with the rest looked up from reference TRBV7-2 and TRBJ2-7, is GAGVSQSPSNKVTEKGKDVELRCDPISGHTALYWYRQSLGQGLEFLIYFQGNSAPDKSGLPSDRFSAERTGGSVSTLTIQRTQQEDSAVYLCASSLQSGPSYEQYFGPGTRLTVT.

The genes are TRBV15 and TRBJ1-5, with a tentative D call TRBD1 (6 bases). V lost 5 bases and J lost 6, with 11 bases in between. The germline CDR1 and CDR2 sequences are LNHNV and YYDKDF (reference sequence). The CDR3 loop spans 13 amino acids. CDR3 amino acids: CATSVQGSQPQHF. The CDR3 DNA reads TGTGCCACCAGCGTGCAGGGGAGTCAGCCCCAGCATTTT.

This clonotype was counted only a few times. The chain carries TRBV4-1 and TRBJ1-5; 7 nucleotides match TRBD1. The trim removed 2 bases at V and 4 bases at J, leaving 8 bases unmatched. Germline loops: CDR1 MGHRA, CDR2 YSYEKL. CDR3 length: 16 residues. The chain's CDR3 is CASSQPTGQRNQPQHF. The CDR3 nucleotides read TGCGCCAGCAGCCAACCTACGGGACAGCGAAATCAGCCCCAGCATTTT.

The CDR3 DNA reads TGTGCCAGCAAGGCGGGGTTAGGCAAAAACATTCAGTACTTC. It translates to CASKAGLGKNIQYF. The chain links TRBV7-2 to TRBJ2-4, with a possible D match to TRBD2 (6 bases). The CDR3 loop spans 14 amino acids. CDR1 and CDR2 from the germline V gene are SGHTA and FQGNSA. V lost 7 bases, J lost 3 bases, and 13 bases lay in between.

CDR3 sequence (DNA): TGCAGTGCTAGAGAGAGGATTGATTCACCCCTCCACTTT. It is translated as CSARERIDSPLHF. The chain is built from TRBV20-1 and TRBJ1-6, with D unclear. Germline V lookup: CDR1 DFQATT, CDR2 SNEGSKA (reference sequence). The CDR3 extends over 13 amino acids. V lost 0 bases and J 8 bases, leaving 8 bases between the germline ends.

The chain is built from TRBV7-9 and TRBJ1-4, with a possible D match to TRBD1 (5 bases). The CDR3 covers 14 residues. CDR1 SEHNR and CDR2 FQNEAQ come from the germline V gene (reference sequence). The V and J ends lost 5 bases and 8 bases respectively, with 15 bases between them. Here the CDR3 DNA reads TGTGCCAGCAGCCCTTCGGGGCTTTGGGAAAAACTGTTTTTT. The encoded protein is CASSPSGLWEKLFF.